The next 29 T cell receptor beta chains were all read from a single sample in a study of blood T cell repertoires in COVID-19. TCRdb's copy holds only in-frame clones and misses some; the assay was immunoSEQ multiplex PCR. The data hold some 150,000 clones, with roughly 80% observed a single time. The sample was peripheral blood. These receptors all come from a man at least 80 years old with acute or convalescent COVID-19.

V usage is TRBV6-5 and J usage is TRBJ2-1, with a possible D match to TRBD2 (5 bases). Germline CDR1 MNHEY, CDR2 SVGAGI. V gave up 1 base and J gave up 7 bases, with 11 bases separating them. This CDR3 region has 14 residues. CDR3 nucleotides: TGTGCCAGCAGTTACTTCTCGACGGGAAATGAGCAGTTCTTC. This encodes CASSYFSTGNEQFF.

V and J are TRBV2 and TRBJ2-3, with 8 positions matching TRBD2. V gave up 3 bases and J gave up 3 bases; unmatched junction bases: 5. Germline CDR1 SNHLY, CDR2 FYNNEI. The CDR3 sequence is 15 residues long. CDR3 protein: CASSEGRGATDTQYF. Here the CDR3 DNA reads TGTGCCAGCAGTGAGGGGCGGGGGGCGACAGATACGCAGTATTTT.

CDR3 protein: CASSLMGVNTEAFF. In DNA, the CDR3 is TGTGCCAGCAGCTTAATGGGCGTGAACACTGAAGCTTTCTTT. The genes are TRBV7-2 and TRBJ1-1; D uncertain. The CDR3 extends over 14 amino acids. The V gene's germline CDR1 is SGHTA and CDR2 FQGNSA. V lost 2 bases to trimming and J lost 0 bases, with 7 bases between them.

This clone was counted a few times. The genes are TRBV6-5 and TRBJ1-6; 7 bases align to TRBD1. After removal of 7 bases from V and 7 bases from J, the junction contained 10 bases not matched to a gene. The germline V gene has CDR1 MNHEY and CDR2 SVGAGI. This CDR3 has 15 amino acids. CDR3 sequence reads: CASKLGTAPNSPLHF. As DNA, the CDR3 is TGTGCCAGCAAGCTCGGGACAGCACCCAATTCACCCCTCCACTTT.

The V call is TRBV6-5, the J call TRBJ2-1; 7 positions agree with TRBD1. There are 15 residues in the CDR3. Trimming removed 7 bases from V and 6 bases from J; junction bases left unmatched: 12. Germline V gene sequence: CDR1 MNHEY, CDR2 SVGAGI. CDR3 loop: CASKMGSGGGNEQFF. CDR3 in DNA: TGTGCCAGCAAAATGGGGTCAGGGGGTGGCAATGAGCAGTTCTTC.

The chain recombines TRBV11-2 with TRBJ2-7; 9 nucleotides agree with TRBD1. Germline V gene data show CDR1 as SGHAT and CDR2 as FQNNGV. V lost 4 bases, J lost 6 bases, and 4 bases stayed unmatched. CDR3 length: 13 residues. The CDR3 DNA follows: TGTGCCAGCAGCTACAACAGGGGGCCCGAGCAGTACGTC. It specifies CASSYNRGPEQYV.

The chain links TRBV7-9 to TRBJ1-3; D unresolved. The CDR3 has 14 residues. Germline V gene lookup returns CDR1 SEHNR and CDR2 FQNEAQ (reference sequence). Trimming shortened V by 6 bases and J by 11 bases, and 20 bases separated the two germline ends. CDR3: CASSPAWAPNAIYF. For the CDR3, the DNA is TGTGCCAGCAGTCCGGCCTGGGCCCCGAACGCCATATATTTT.

This clone appeared a few times. This sequence joins TRBV5-1 and TRBJ1-1; the D is unclear. This CDR3 has 14 residues. Trimming cost V 4 bases and J 4 bases, with 14 bases left between them. Per germline, CDR1 SGHRS and CDR2 YFSETQ. CDR3 sequence (DNA): TGCGCCAGCAGCGGGTCCGACTCGAGCACTGAAGCTTTCTTT. Its translation: CASSGSDSSTEAFF. The complete variable domain, with remaining parts taken from reference TRBV5-1 and TRBJ1-1, reads KAGVTQTPRYLIKTRGQQVTLSCSPISGHRSVSWYQQTPGQGLQFLFEYFSETQRNKGNFPGRFSGRQFSNSRSEMNVSTLELGDSALYLCASSGSDSSTEAFFGQGTRLTVV.

The V and J genes are TRBV18 and TRBJ2-7; possibly TRBD2 for D (6 bases). Trimming removed 3 bases from V and 2 bases from J, with 11 bases in between. Germline V gene data show CDR1 as KGHSH and CDR2 as LQKENI. CDR3 length: 14 amino acids. The CDR3 is CASSPPTSPYEQYV. The CDR3 nucleotides read TGTGCCAGCTCACCGCCTACTAGCCCCTACGAGCAGTACGTC.

This chain uses TRBV3-1 (or the pseudogene TRBV3-2) with TRBJ2-7, with unresolved D. V lost 4 bases to trimming and J lost 1 base, with 5 bases between them. The CDR3 extends over 12 amino acids. CDR1 and CDR2 (germline): LGHDT, YNNKEL (reference sequence). CDR3 coding DNA: TGTGCCAGCAGCCCGAGTTCCTACGAGCAGTACGTC. Translated, it gives CASSPSSYEQYV.

The V call is TRBV6-5, the J call TRBJ2-7; TRBD1 aligns across 8 bases. The CDR3 has 14 residues. The J segment lost 3 bases and the V segment lost 6 bases, leaving 7 bases of the junction unmatched. Looked up from germline, CDR1 is MNHEY and CDR2 is SVGAGI. The CDR3 here is CASSRTGFGYEQYV. For the CDR3, the DNA is TGTGCCAGCAGCAGGACAGGGTTTGGCTACGAGCAGTACGTC.

V and J are TRBV24-1 and TRBJ1-4, with D perhaps matching TRBD1 (5 bases). In germline, CDR1 is KGHDR, CDR2 SFDVKD. The V end lost 3 bases, the J end lost 4 bases, and 11 bases lay between the germline ends. The CDR3 spans 15 residues. The CDR3 bases are TGTGCCACCAGTGATCCAGGGTCTGGTAATGAAAAACTGTTTTTT. This gives the protein CATSDPGSGNEKLFF.

The V gene is TRBV30, the J gene TRBJ2-2, with 7 positions matching TRBD1. Losses at the gene ends were 2 bases for V and 1 base for J; bases not matched to a gene: 1. CDR3 length equals 14 residues. Germline values: CDR1 GTSNPN, CDR2 SVGIG (reference sequence). The CDR3 coding sequence is TGTGCCTGGAGTAGGGGGCTGAACACCGGGGAGCTGTTTTTT. Translating it yields CAWSRGLNTGELFF.

CDR3 bases: TGTGCCAGTAGCCTGAACAGGGGTGAGACCCAGTACTTC. Encoded protein: CASSLNRGETQYF. The J gene is TRBJ2-5, the V gene TRBV19, with 7 bases identical to TRBD1. The CDR3 loop spans 13 amino acids. V was pared by 6 bases and J by 5 bases, with 6 bases of the junction left unmatched. Germline V gene lookup returns CDR1 LNHDA and CDR2 SQIVND (reference sequence).

This clone turned up a few times. The gene calls are TRBV27 and TRBJ1-6; weak D call: TRBD1 (6 bases). Germline CDR1 MNHEY, CDR2 SMNVEV (reference sequence). The CDR3 is 12 residues long. V was shortened by 5 bases and J by 14 bases, with 13 bases between the two germline ends. CDR3 in DNA: TGTGCCAGCAGTACTGGTTACAGGGCCCTCCACTTT. Translated: CASSTGYRALHF.

V gene TRBV2 combines with J gene TRBJ1-6, with D possibly matching TRBD1 (5 bases). V lost 1 base and J 7 bases, leaving 8 bases between the germline ends. Germline V lookup: CDR1 SNHLY, CDR2 FYNNEI. There are 14 residues in the CDR3. The CDR3 loop reads CASSEVGGNSPLHF. The CDR3 DNA reads TGTGCCAGCAGTGAAGTCGGGGGAAATTCACCCCTCCACTTT.

The rearrangement links TRBV7-2 to TRBJ2-7, with 12 positions matching TRBD2. The length of the CDR3 is 15 residues. Germline V gene data show CDR1 as SGHTA and CDR2 as FQGNSA. The trim removed 5 bases at V and 5 bases at J, leaving 7 bases unmatched. Here the CDR3 reads CASSRRTSGANEQYF. CDR3 coding DNA: TGTGCCAGCAGCAGGCGGACTAGCGGGGCCAACGAGCAGTACTTC.

The V call is TRBV6-5, the J call TRBJ1-1, with D unclear. V dropped 6 bases and J dropped 1 base, with 12 bases sitting between them. CDR3 length: 14 amino acids. Per the germline V gene, CDR1 is MNHEY and CDR2 is SVGAGI. The CDR3 sequence: CASSPTRKNTEAFF. CDR3 sequence (DNA): TGTGCCAGCAGCCCCACGAGGAAGAACACTGAAGCTTTCTTT.

The chain is built from TRBV24-1 and TRBJ1-1; 7 nucleotides match TRBD1. With 2 bases clipped from V and 4 bases from J, the junction kept 0 bases outside the gene matches. In germline, CDR1 is KGHDR, CDR2 SFDVKD. The CDR3 totals 13 residues. In nucleotides, the CDR3 is TGTGCCACCAGTGATTACAGGGGCACTGAAGCTTTCTTT. This gives the protein CATSDYRGTEAFF.

This clone was seen more than once but under ten times. The chain recombines TRBV18 with TRBJ1-3; D ambiguous. The V end was cut by 6 bases, the J end by 7 bases, with 16 bases between. The CDR3 covers 14 residues. The V gene's germline CDR1 is KGHSH and CDR2 LQKENI. The CDR3 region has the DNA TGTGCCAGCTCCCTCCGGGATGACGGGAACACCATATATTTT. It is translated as CASSLRDDGNTIYF.

This clone was picked up a small number of times. The genes are TRBV2 and TRBJ2-1; 8 nucleotides match TRBD2. V lost 3 bases, J lost 3 bases, and 4 bases stayed unmatched. The CDR3 extends over 15 amino acids. Germline V lookup: CDR1 SNHLY, CDR2 FYNNEI. The CDR3 loop reads CASSDLAGIYNEQFF. The CDR3 bases are TGTGCCAGCAGTGACTTAGCGGGGATCTACAATGAGCAGTTCTTC.

V is TRBV6-6 and J is TRBJ2-7, with TRBD1 identical over 10 bases. Germline values: CDR1 MNHNY, CDR2 SVGAGI (reference sequence). The ends lost 2 bases at V and 4 bases at J; junction bases unmatched: 5. The CDR3 has 15 residues. CDR3 nucleotide sequence: TGTGCCAGCAGTTACGGGCGGGACAGGGGATACGAGCAGTACTTC. It is translated as CASSYGRDRGYEQYF.

The table lists this clone with a few counts. This sequence joins TRBV4-1 and TRBJ2-3, with 9 bases identical to TRBD2. J was trimmed by 2 bases and V by 3 bases; bases with no gene match: 12. Germline V gene sequence: CDR1 MGHRA, CDR2 YSYEKL. This CDR3 spans 18 amino acids. This chain's CDR3 is CASSQGRVAGADTDTQYF. For the CDR3, the DNA is TGCGCCAGCAGCCAGGGACGGGTAGCGGGGGCCGACACAGATACGCAGTATTTT.

This clone has at least ten counts. The V and J genes are TRBV5-4 and TRBJ2-1; 13 bases fit TRBD2. CDR3 length: 16 residues. V lost 0 bases, J lost 7 bases, and 4 bases stayed unmatched. In germline, CDR1 is SGHNT, CDR2 YYREEE (reference sequence). The CDR3: CASSLGLAGGQNEQFF. Written as DNA, the CDR3 is TGTGCCAGCAGCTTGGGACTAGCGGGGGGTCAAAATGAGCAGTTCTTC.

This clone was picked up a small number of times. This chain links TRBV4-1 with TRBJ1-2; the D is unclear. Germline V gives CDR1 MGHRA, CDR2 YSYEKL. The CDR3 is made up of 21 amino acids. V was cut by 0 bases and J by 2 bases, with 28 bases left in between. The CDR3 DNA is TGCGCCAGCAGCCAAGATCCAACCTTTTTATCAGCCACAACAGTAAACTATGGCTACACCTTC. Translated: CASSQDPTFLSATTVNYGYTF.

Here the CDR3 DNA reads TGCGCCAGCACGGGACTAGCGGGGGCCCACACCGGGGAGCTGTTTTTT. This gives the protein CASTGLAGAHTGELFF. This chain links TRBV5-1 with TRBJ2-2, with 14 bases that match TRBD2. Germline CDR1 and CDR2: SGHRS and YFSETQ. Unmatched junction bases numbered 4, after V lost 6 bases and J lost 3 bases. CDR3 length: 16 residues.

V usage is TRBV2 and J usage is TRBJ2-5; 7 bases line up with TRBD1. The CDR3 length is 17 residues. CDR1 and CDR2 (germline): SNHLY, FYNNEI. With 7 bases clipped from V and 1 base from J, the junction kept 15 bases outside the gene matches. The CDR3 coding sequence is TGTGCCAGCACCCTTGGACAGGCCCTAAGGGGCCAAGAGACCCAGTACTTC. It specifies CASTLGQALRGQETQYF.

This chain links TRBV6-5 with TRBJ1-2; 8 nucleotides match TRBD1. After removal of 6 bases from V and 6 bases from J, the junction contained 6 bases not matched to a gene. This CDR3 comprises 13 residues. From germline, CDR1 is MNHEY and CDR2 SVGAGI. CDR3 coding DNA: TGTGCCAGCAGGCCACAGGGGGGGAATGGCTACACCTTC. Translating it yields CASRPQGGNGYTF.

This clone was found many times. This sequence joins TRBV6-5 and TRBJ1-1, with 8 bases matching TRBD1. Germline assignment: CDR1 MNHEY and CDR2 SVGAGI. The CDR3 is made up of 15 amino acids. The V gene end was trimmed by 2 bases and the J gene end by 6 bases; junction bases not matched to a gene: 8. The CDR3 sequence is CASSYRGQGIPEAFF. For the CDR3, the DNA is TGTGCCAGCAGTTACAGAGGACAGGGCATCCCTGAAGCTTTCTTT.